This is a list of T cell receptor beta chains from one sample in a study of blood T cell repertoires in COVID-19. Clones were read by immunoSEQ multiplex PCR, and TCRdb kept only the in-frame ones, dropping some. Here the sample spans tens of thousands of clones, under 90% being singletons. Sequenced input: peripheral blood. The receptors stem from a human donor in a cohort sampled during active COVID-19. The CDR3 runs from the conserved cysteine through the conserved F or W. Clone sizes are given selectively: once, few, many, or a class where the clone is expanded.

TRBV4-2 NA CASSPDRGGTDTQYF
TRBV19 NA CASSPPGLEEKLFF
TRBV6-1 NA CASSAETGGVELAKNIQYF
TRBV27 NA CASSLAGRYNEQYF
TRBV6-7 once CASSYQVNYGYTF
TRBV7-2 NA CASSLAARGFTDTQYF
TRBV5-5 NA CASSSMSRGNTEAFF
TRBV7-2 NA CASRTGYNEQFF
TRBV7-8 NA CASSKGLAGVNEQFF
TRBV28 NA CASTGRGRNTDTQYF
TRBV6-4 NA CASNHPGVAEAFF
TRBV6-5 NA CASSRRQAQETQYF
TRBV19 NA CASRWRGSNSPLHF
TRBV28 NA CASSSWTGGDTEAFF
TRBV10-1 NA CASSLSGSIYNEQFF
TRBV25-1 few CASSHRGGLGYTF
TRBV11-1 NA CASSQTGSATNEKLFF
TRBV7-3 once CASSQGRTKQFF
TRBV18 NA CASSPDGDNQPQHF
TRBV27 NA CASSLSGRGYGYTF
TRBV19 NA CASSTGTSGLIYNEQFF
TRBV2 NA CASSEGWAINSPLHF
TRBV5-5 NA CASSLVRAYEQYF
TRBV6-1 NA CASSEDRGADQPQHF
TRBV30 NA CAWGGQIYEQYF
TRBV11-1 NA CASSLQGPYNEQFF
TRBV28 NA CASSPLPVNTEAFF
TRBV15 NA CATSIGRVQTNEKLFF
TRBV15 NA CATSRDYEGARTGELFF
TRBV28 NA CASSLPVSYNSPLHF
TRBV19 NA CASSMNSHSYEQYF
TRBV5-6 NA CASSLVSSGGLGYTF
TRBV15 NA CATSRETWTANQPQHF
TRBV4-1 NA CASSQVLVWTSATDTQYF
TRBV27 NA CASSRGQLSYEQYF
TRBV29-1 few CSTKQLASGARTDTQYF
TRBV5-1 NA CASSLVQREQNEQFF
TRBV2 once CASSRGRADTQYF
TRBV2 NA CASSEDSRGNLYNEQFF
TRBV7-8 NA CASSVDLYNEQFF
TRBV5-4 NA CASSPKRGEAGYEQYF
TRBV9 NA CASSVGRRVHGYTF
TRBV4-2 NA CASSQGLADQETQYF
TRBV15 NA CATSRDGGDSPLHF
TRBV28 NA CASKKGDSRGYGYTF
TRBV7-2 NA CASSISDREAQHF
TRBV29-1 NA CFLTGAGGADTQYF
TRBV5-1 NA CASSLVAGSGSYNEQFF